These T cell receptor beta chains were read from a single sample in a study of blood T cell repertoires in COVID-19. Clones were read by immunoSEQ multiplex PCR, and TCRdb kept only the in-frame ones, dropping some. The sample has some 530,000 clones, approximately 85% seen once. The sample comprised peripheral blood. These receptor sequences come from a human donor in a cohort sampled during active COVID-19. The CDR3 runs from the conserved cysteine through the conserved F or W. The D gene is left open where the match is weak. A row's size may be missing; if present it is once, few, many or a size class.

TRBV28	-	TRBJ2-3	-	CASRRTPSLTSTDTQYF	TGTGCCAGCAGAAGGACTCCTAGTTTAACTAGCACAGATACGCAGTATTTT
TRBV11-2	-	TRBJ2-2	-	CASSTQGSNTGELFF	TGTGCCAGCAGTACACAGGGATCGAACACCGGGGAGCTGTTTTTT
TRBV6-6	TRBD2	TRBJ2-1	-	CASSSTSDPSYNEQFF	TGTGCCAGCAGTTCAACTAGCGACCCCTCCTACAATGAGCAGTTCTTC
TRBV11-3	-	TRBJ2-1	-	CASSLERDGNEQFF	TGTGCCAGCAGCTTAGAGCGGGACGGGAATGAGCAGTTCTTC
TRBV7-2	-	TRBJ1-1	-	CASSLTENTEAFF	TGTGCCAGCAGCTTGACAGAGAACACTGAAGCTTTCTTT
TRBV5-5	-	TRBJ2-5	once	CASSPEGYQETQYF	TGTGCCAGCAGCCCCGAGGGCTACCAAGAGACCCAGTACTTC
TRBV3-1/TRBV3-2	TRBD2	TRBJ2-3	-	CASSQDVSSGYTDTQYF	TGTGCCAGCAGCCAAGATGTTTCTAGCGGGTACACAGATACGCAGTATTTT
TRBV21-1	-	TRBJ2-5	-	CASSAKGETQYF	TGTGCCAGCAGCGCGAAGGGGGAGACCCAGTACTTC
TRBV12-3/TRBV12-4	-	TRBJ2-7	-	CASSILAGEQYF	TGTGCCAGCAGTATACTAGCTGGCGAGCAGTACTTC
TRBV7-6	TRBD2	TRBJ2-1	-	CASSPRLATTYNEQFF	TGTGCCAGCAGCCCACGACTAGCGACTACCTACAATGAGCAGTTCTTC
TRBV7-2	-	TRBJ2-5	-	CASSLVGTSTGGETQYF	TGTGCCAGCAGCTTAGTCGGAACCTCAACCGGAGGGGAGACCCAGTACTTC
TRBV5-1	TRBD2	TRBJ2-5	-	CASSSGLAGAEETQYF	TGCGCCAGCAGCTCGGGACTAGCGGGAGCGGAGGAGACCCAGTACTTC
TRBV5-6	TRBD2	TRBJ2-7	-	CASSLAAGTSPPYEQYF	TGTGCCAGCAGCTTGGCTGCCGGGACTAGCCCCCCCTACGAGCAGTACTTC
TRBV4-3	TRBD1	TRBJ2-7	-	CASSQGTGTYEQYF	TGCGCCAGCAGCCAGGGGACAGGGACCTACGAGCAGTACTTC
TRBV29-1	TRBD1	TRBJ2-1	-	CSVRQGRDNEQFF	TGCAGCGTAAGACAGGGACGGGACAATGAGCAGTTCTTC
TRBV6-6	TRBD2	TRBJ2-2	once	CASSDSGSKVGELFF	TGTGCCAGCAGTGATAGCGGGAGTAAGGTCGGGGAGCTGTTTTTT
TRBV27	TRBD2	TRBJ2-1	-	CASSLRGTSGTYNEQFF	TGTGCCAGCAGTCTACGGGGGACTAGCGGGACTTACAATGAGCAGTTCTTC
TRBV10-3	TRBD1	TRBJ1-1	once	CAISEARQGGTEAFF	TGTGCCATCAGTGAGGCTCGACAGGGTGGGACTGAAGCTTTCTTT
TRBV30	TRBD1	TRBJ1-1	-	CAWSPGTGRAEAFF	TGTGCCTGGAGCCCCGGGACAGGGAGGGCTGAAGCTTTCTTT
TRBV29-1	-	TRBJ1-4	-	CSVIPDTSNEKLFF	TGCAGCGTCATACCGGACACTTCTAATGAAAAACTGTTTTTT
TRBV10-1	TRBD1	TRBJ2-2	-	CASNSDRATGELFF	TGCGCCAGCAACTCGGACAGGGCAACCGGGGAGCTGTTTTTT
TRBV30	-	TRBJ1-3	-	CAWRQPGSGNTIYF	TGTGCCTGGAGGCAACCAGGCTCTGGAAACACCATATATTTT
TRBV30	TRBD1	TRBJ1-4	-	CAWSVGGGAVTTNEKLFF	TGTGCCTGGAGTGTTGGAGGGGGCGCGGTTACAACTAATGAAAAACTGTTTTTT
TRBV4-2	TRBD2	TRBJ2-3	-	CASSRGTSGRDTDTQYF	TGTGCCAGCAGCCGCGGGACTAGCGGTAGGGACACAGATACGCAGTATTTT
TRBV11-3	TRBD1	TRBJ2-1	-	CASSPRDRGRNEQFF	TGTGCCAGCAGCCCCCGGGACAGGGGAAGGAATGAGCAGTTCTTC
TRBV19	-	TRBJ2-1	few	CASSISRGSSYNEQFF	TGTGCCAGTAGTATATCCAGGGGATCCTCCTACAATGAGCAGTTCTTC
TRBV30	-	TRBJ2-3	-	CAWSVGVDTQYF	TGTGCCTGGAGCGTCGGGGTCGATACGCAGTATTTT
TRBV30	TRBD2	TRBJ2-2	once	CAWGTSGNTGELFF	TGTGCCTGGGGGACTAGCGGGAACACCGGGGAGCTGTTTTTT
TRBV28	-	TRBJ1-4	-	CASRRGGNEKLFF	TGTGCCAGCAGACGCGGGGGCAATGAAAAACTGTTTTTT
TRBV6-4	-	TRBJ2-7	once	CASSDERPGHFYEQYF	TGTGCCAGCAGTGATGAGAGACCGGGACACTTCTACGAGCAGTACTTC
TRBV6-6	-	TRBJ1-6	-	CASSFRSNSPLHF	TGTGCCAGCAGTTTTAGATCGAATTCACCCCTCCACTTT
TRBV24-1	TRBD2	TRBJ2-1	once	CATSDLEPAGDSYNEQFF	TGTGCCACCAGTGATTTAGAACCAGCGGGAGACTCCTACAATGAGCAGTTCTTC
TRBV30	-	TRBJ1-5	-	CAWSVQGVNNQPQHF	TGTGCCTGGAGTGTACAAGGGGTGAACAATCAGCCCCAGCATTTT
TRBV10-3	-	TRBJ2-3	-	CAISFTLPGRGTTDTQYF	TGTGCCATCAGTTTCACCCTTCCGGGACGGGGGACCACAGATACGCAGTATTTT
TRBV28	TRBD1	TRBJ2-7	-	CASRRDRGLSYEQYF	TGTGCCAGCAGGCGGGACAGGGGGTTGTCCTACGAGCAGTACTTC
TRBV5-6	-	TRBJ2-7	-	CASSLGTLPYEQYF	TGTGCCAGCAGCTTGGGGACTCTTCCCTACGAGCAGTACTTC
TRBV21-1	-	TRBJ2-7	-	CASRSLQGDVYEQYF	TGTGCCAGCCGCAGCCTCCAGGGGGACGTCTACGAGCAGTACTTC